This T cell receptor beta chain was sequenced for a study of siplizumab effects on memory and regulatory T cells. Sequenced by immunoSEQ multiplex PCR; TCRdb stores in-frame clones only, minus some. The sample yields about 60,000 clones, 83% seen once. The clonotype was recovered from a human donor in good health. Sequenced sample: memory CD4+ T cells sorted from blood.

The CDR3 bases are TGTGCCAGCGGGGGAACAGCCCAAAATTATAGCAATCAGCCCCAGCATTTT. It yields the protein CASGGTAQNYSNQPQHF. V usage is TRBV2 and J usage is TRBJ1-5, with a tentative D call TRBD1 (5 bases). The CDR3 contains 17 residues. Trimming took off 8 bases at V and 0 bases at J, with 20 bases between the two ends. Germline lookup yields CDR1 SNHLY and CDR2 FYNNEI.